This is a list of T cell receptor beta chains from one sample in a study of T cell changes during pregnancy in multiple sclerosis. The data were produced by immunoSEQ multiplex PCR, yet TCRdb's version contains in-frame clones alone and is incomplete. There are approximately 110,000 clones in the sample; approximately 90% occur only once, and about 3% lies in the top ten. Sequenced material: peripheral blood, taken after pregnancy. These receptors were taken from a female donor with multiple sclerosis, enrolled in a pregnancy study. Each CDR3 is given with its conserved first and last residue. D genes are given only for firm matches. Rows may omit the clone size; those that give it use once, few, many or a size class.

J | size | V | D | DNA | CDR3
TRBJ1-6 | - | TRBV6-5 | - | TGTGCCAGCAGTTACGGGGGGGGGAGATCACCCCTCCACTTT | CASSYGGGRSPLHF
TRBJ2-3 | - | TRBV6-5 | TRBD2 | TGTGCCAGCACCAAGCGACTAGCTGGCACAGATACGCAGTATTTT | CASTKRLAGTDTQYF
TRBJ2-3 | - | TRBV5-1 | TRBD2 | TGCGCCAGCAGCTTGGAACCCGGGGGGGCCCCGGATACGCAGTATTTT | CASSLEPGGAPDTQYF
TRBJ1-6 | - | TRBV4-1 | - | TGCGCCAGCAGCCAAGAACTGAACCCCTATAATTCACCCCTCCACTTT | CASSQELNPYNSPLHF
TRBJ2-5 | - | TRBV5-1 | - | TGCGCCAGCAGCCCCAGAGGACTAAAAGAGACCCAGTACTTC | CASSPRGLKETQYF
TRBJ2-5 | - | TRBV2 | - | TGTGCCAGCATTAGGGGGTACCAAGAGACCCAGTACTTC | CASIRGYQETQYF
TRBJ1-2 | - | TRBV27 | - | TGTGCCAGCGCGGGATTGTACGGTGAAAGCTACACCTTC | CASAGLYGESYTF
TRBJ2-1 | - | TRBV30 | TRBD2 | TGTGCCTGGAGCCCTGGACTAGCGGGGTCCCTCAATGAGCAGTTCTTC | CAWSPGLAGSLNEQFF
TRBJ2-1 | - | TRBV7-9 | - | TGTGCCACAGGGACTTCTTCCTACAATGAGCAGTTCTTC | CATGTSSYNEQFF
TRBJ2-1 | - | TRBV11-3 | TRBD1 | TGTGCCAGCAGCCCTAACATAATACAGGGGAAAGAGAACAATGAGCAGTTCTTC | CASSPNIIQGKENNEQFF
TRBJ1-1 | - | TRBV9 | TRBD1 | TGTGCCAGCAGAGAATATAACAGGGGGGGGAACACTGAAGCTTTCTTT | CASREYNRGGNTEAFF
TRBJ2-1 | - | TRBV13 | TRBD2 | TGTGCCAGCAGCTCCAGATCCGGGACTAGCGGAAATGAGCAGTTCTTC | CASSSRSGTSGNEQFF
TRBJ2-5 | - | TRBV6-1 | - | TGTGCCAGCAGTGCTAACGAAGAGACCCAGTACTTC | CASSANEETQYF
TRBJ1-1 | once | TRBV6-4 | - | TGTGCCAGCAGGCTGACAGGACCGAACACTGAAGCTTTCTTT | CASRLTGPNTEAFF
TRBJ2-7 | once | TRBV11-3 | TRBD1 | TGTGCCAGCAGCTCAGGACAGGGAATCGGCTACGAGCAGTACTTC | CASSSGQGIGYEQYF
TRBJ2-3 | - | TRBV19 | TRBD2 | TGTGCCAGTCACTTAGCGGGGGACACAGATACGCAGTATTTT | CASHLAGDTDTQYF
TRBJ2-3 | many | TRBV10-2 | TRBD2 | TGCGCCAGCACCCAAAGTAGGACTAGCAGAGGCACAGATACGCAGTATTTT | CASTQSRTSRGTDTQYF
TRBJ1-3 | - | TRBV13 | - | TGTGCCAGCAGCTCCTTACAGGGCCCCCGGGTCGGAAACACCATATATTTT | CASSSLQGPRVGNTIYF
TRBJ1-6 | - | TRBV2 | TRBD1 | TGTGCCAGCAGAAACAGGGGGCCCTATAATTCACCCCTCCACTTT | CASRNRGPYNSPLHF
TRBJ2-1 | - | TRBV7-8 | TRBD1 | TGTGCCAGCAGCTCGCAGGGGGTTTGGTTCTTC | CASSSQGVWFF
TRBJ2-5 | - | TRBV7-8 | TRBD2 | TGTGCCAGCAGCTTTGCGGGGGGCGAAGAGACCCAGTACTTC | CASSFAGGEETQYF
TRBJ2-1 | - | TRBV10-3 | TRBD1 | TGTGCCACTTCAGAGACAGGGATGGGTGAGCAGTTCTTC | CATSETGMGEQFF
TRBJ2-2 | once | TRBV2 | - | TGTGCCAGCAGTTACGACAGCGCGAACACCGGGGAGCTGTTTTTT | CASSYDSANTGELFF
TRBJ2-7 | - | TRBV7-6 | - | TGTGCCAGCAGCCCGGACATACTTTACGAGCAGTACTTC | CASSPDILYEQYF
TRBJ1-1 | - | TRBV5-1 | TRBD1 | TGCGCCAGCAGCAGGGGACAGATGAACACTGAAGCTTTCTTT | CASSRGQMNTEAFF
TRBJ1-6 | - | TRBV5-1 | TRBD1 | TGCGCCAGCAGCACTGGACAGGGGGGTTCACCCCTCCACTTT | CASSTGQGGSPLHF
TRBJ2-3 | - | TRBV15 | - | TGTGCCACCAGCAGTTCGGCGGGCGAAGGCACAGATACGCAGTATTTT | CATSSSAGEGTDTQYF
TRBJ2-1 | - | TRBV5-4 | TRBD2 | TGTGCCAGCAGCAGTCTACGGGGGGACAATGAGCAGTTCTTC | CASSSLRGDNEQFF
TRBJ1-6 | few | TRBV2 | TRBD1 | TGTGCCAGCAGTCCGGACAGGTCCTCCTCCTCCTATAATTCACCCCTCCACTTT | CASSPDRSSSSYNSPLHF
TRBJ1-5 | - | TRBV4-1 | - | TGCGCCAGCAGCCAAGATCTCCAGGGTGCTCAGCCCCAGCATTTT | CASSQDLQGAQPQHF
TRBJ2-5 | - | TRBV11-2 | - | TGTGCCAGCAGCTTAGATTCGTGGGGGCTAGAATTTTCAGAGACCCAGTACTTC | CASSLDSWGLEFSETQYF
TRBJ2-3 | - | TRBV29-1 | TRBD2 | TGCAGCGAAAGCGGGGGGGCTGGAGATACGCAGTATTTT | CSESGGAGDTQYF